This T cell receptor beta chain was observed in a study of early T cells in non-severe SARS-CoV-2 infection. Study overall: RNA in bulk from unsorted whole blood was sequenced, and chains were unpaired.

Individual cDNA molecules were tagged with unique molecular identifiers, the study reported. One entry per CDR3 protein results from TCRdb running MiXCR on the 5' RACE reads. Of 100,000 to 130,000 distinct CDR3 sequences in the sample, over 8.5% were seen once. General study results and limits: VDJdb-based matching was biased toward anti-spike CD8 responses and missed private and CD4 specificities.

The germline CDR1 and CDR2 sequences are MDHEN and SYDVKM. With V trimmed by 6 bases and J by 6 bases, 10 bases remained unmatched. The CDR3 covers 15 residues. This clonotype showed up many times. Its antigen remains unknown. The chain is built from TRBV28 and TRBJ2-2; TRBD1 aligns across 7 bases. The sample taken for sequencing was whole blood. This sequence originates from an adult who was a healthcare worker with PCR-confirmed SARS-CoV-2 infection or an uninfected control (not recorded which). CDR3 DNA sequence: TGTGCCAGCAGGACCCCGACAGGGAATGCCGGGGAGCTGTTTTTT. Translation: CASRTPTGNAGELFF.